This T cell receptor (beta chain) was obtained from a study of T cells in Graves' hyperthyroidism and ophthalmopathy (dated by TCRdb to the late 2010s). About the study as a whole: Peripheral blood samples were taken at initial diagnosis, before any treatment was given. To identify distinguishing TCR V-J signatures, a discovery cohort of 100 patients was used, comprising 40 to 45 with Graves' ophthalmopathy and 55 to 65 with stable Graves' hyperthyroidism. Whether ophthalmopathy could be predicted prospectively was tested in an independent validation cohort made up of 18 to 20 hyperthyroidism patients plus 17 patients who later progressed to ophthalmopathy. For training and testing, the 100 or so patients in the discovery cohort were randomly divided in a 7:3 ratio. In addition, the study compared T-cell repertoires in thyroid tissue and in blood from about six Graves' hyperthyroidism patients. After blood sampling, hyperthyroidism patients were treated with methimazole at a starting dose of 30 mg daily, and ophthalmopathy patients were treated with high-dose intravenous methylprednisolone. The paper reports TCR Vbeta CDR3 sequencing of more than 120 peripheral blood samples: 40 to 45 ophthalmopathy, fewer than 80 hyperthyroidism and around 17 progressor patients.

This clonotype showed up just a few times. No cognate antigen has been identified for it. No clone much larger than this one lies a single base away; base qualities are absent. TCR beta CDR3 regions were amplified from RNA transcripts. The first round of RT-PCR for the TCR CDR3 was performed with the HTBI primer set and the Qiagen OneStep RT-PCR kit. The libraries were constructed in a second round of multiplex PCR and then size-selected and purified. Libraries were sequenced paired-end with 100 bp reads on an Illumina HiSeq2000. In the source study's methods: SOAPnuke was used to process the raw data, throwing out any read that contained adapters or uncalled bases, had a mean Phred below 15, or lacked an exact constant-primer or identifier match. COPE v1.2.5 was used to merge the high-quality paired reads, and each unique nucleotide sequence was defined as a clonotype. MiTCR v1.1 was used to align the clonotypes against IMGT TRBV, TRBD and TRBJ reference segments. The analysis included only V-J combinations with a frequency above 0.0001, which together covered approximately 99% of the repertoires. A TCS score was defined as the ratio of F50 (clonal expansion) to E x V (chaos), with BLOSUM62-based TCRdist applied between CDR3 peptides within each V-J. Welch's t-statistics and random forest reduced 514 V-J features to fewer than 15, which were used in a naive Bayes classifier (R e1071). The public reads were reanalyzed by TCRdb: fastp trimming at Q25, MiXCR alignment, in-frame beta chains only. Records with the same CDR3 protein are collapsed into one entry carrying the most frequent genes and DNA. TCRdb, not the original authors, processed these V and J calls. The sample includes under 400,000 distinct CDR3 sequences, with 11% to 15% observed a single time. The top ten hold approximately 10% of the sample.

Stable Graves' hyperthyroidism was defined as the absence of progression to ophthalmopathy over 18 months of follow-up. Hyperthyroidism patients were newly diagnosed, had a disease duration of under 2 months, and were aged 18 to 65 years. The study excluded patients with uncontrolled infections, other autoimmune diseases, pregnancy or lactation. Clinical symptoms, serum thyroxine and TRAb, thyroid ultrasound, and orbital computed tomography formed the basis for the diagnoses. Ficoll-Paque density gradient centrifugation was used to isolate PBMCs from 8 to 10 ml of fresh peripheral blood. Trizol reagent was used to extract total RNA, and RNA quality was then checked on an Agilent 2100 Bioanalyzer. The research as a whole found: A model built on a 13 V-J signature distinguished ophthalmopathy from stable hyperthyroidism, reaching 85% to 90% sensitivity and about 81% specificity in cross-validation and 80%/75% in testing. Most expanded thyroid clonotypes (frequency above 0.001) were also found in blood, which suggests that blood repertoires may mirror thyroid immune responses. In validation, the model predicted progression to ophthalmopathy with over 65% sensitivity and about 73% specificity, a median of around 6.6 months before onset. Sample size was not statistically predetermined, and blinding of investigators to group allocation was not performed.

The sequence was collected from a woman in her sixties with Graves' hyperthyroidism. The sequenced sample was blood.

The bases read TGTGCCAGCAGAGCCGGGATAGGGGGTTGGGAGCCCCAGCATTTT. The resulting protein is CASRAGIGGWEPQHF. The chain links TRBV6-1 with TRBJ1-5, and the D gene may be TRBD1, 6 bases matching. Cut back by 6 bases and 8 bases, the V and J ends lie 20 bases apart. The germline V gene supplies CDR1 MNHNS and CDR2 SASEGT. CDR3 length: 15 amino acids, cysteine to phenylalanine. This entry keeps only the CDR3 DNA: 45 bases, framed from base 1.